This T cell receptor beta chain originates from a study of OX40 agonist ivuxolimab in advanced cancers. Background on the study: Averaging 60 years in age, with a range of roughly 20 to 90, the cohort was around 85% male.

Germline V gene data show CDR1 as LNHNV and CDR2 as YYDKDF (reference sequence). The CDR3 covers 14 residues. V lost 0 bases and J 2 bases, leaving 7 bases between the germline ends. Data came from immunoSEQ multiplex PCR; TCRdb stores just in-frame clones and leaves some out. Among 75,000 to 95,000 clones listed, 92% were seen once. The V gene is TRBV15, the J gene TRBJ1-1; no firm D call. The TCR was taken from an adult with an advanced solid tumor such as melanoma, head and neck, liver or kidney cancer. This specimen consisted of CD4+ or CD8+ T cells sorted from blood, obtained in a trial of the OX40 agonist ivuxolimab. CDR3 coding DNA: TGTGCCACCAGCAGAGATATTAGAAACACTGAAGCTTTCTTT. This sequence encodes CATSRDIRNTEAFF.